This paragraph reports one T cell receptor beta chain. What it binds is not known. This sample was included in a study of a mutant IDH1 vaccine in newly diagnosed glioma. The junction had 5 bases not matched to a gene; V was cut back by 0 bases and J by 4 bases. The germline V gene has CDR1 WSHSY and CDR2 SAAADI. CDR3 size: 16 residues. Time point meaning: week 5, during vaccination. Topical imiquimod accompanied each vaccine dose, which consisted of 300 ug of mutant IDH1 20-mer peptide. TCRdb's table, derived via immunoSEQ multiplex PCR, lists solely in-frame clones and lacks some. The table has about 25,000 clones, around 79% seen once.

The receptor comes from a middle-aged man with glioma. Specimen: PBMCs, collected from a glioma patient whose treatment included an IDH1 peptide vaccine. The chain uses TRBV10-2 and TRBJ2-2, with 7 positions matching TRBD2. The CDR3 sequence is CASSESAGAGTGELFF. The CDR3 nucleotides read TGCGCCAGCAGTGAGTCGGCGGGAGCGGGCACCGGGGAGCTGTTTTTT.